Following are 13 T cell receptor beta chains from one sample sequenced in a study of human T cells and chemical hapten exposure. TCRdb re-called the RACE reads through MiXCR, storing one row per CDR3 protein. The top ten hold roughly 8% of the sample, which has just under 350,000 distinct CDR3 sequences, around 7% seen once. Stated time point: patch test 1, 2 weeks after DPC sensitization. Documented treatment: therapeutic diphenylcyclopropenone sensitization with weekly scalp DPC. The material sequenced was whole blood, taken in connection with sensitization to the hapten diphenylcyclopropenone (DPC). Every receptor here comes from a woman younger than 35 with alopecia areata. Some clones in this sample may be carry-over from other donors' samples.

This clonotype was seen only a few times. The CDR3, as DNA: TGTGCCAGCAGCCAAGGCGGGGAGCTGTTTTTT. This translates into CASSQGGELFF. This rearrangement joins TRBV3-1 to TRBJ2-2, with D unclear. V was clipped by 1 base and J by 7 bases, with 1 base between them. The CDR3 runs 11 residues. The germline V gene encodes CDR1 LGHDT and CDR2 YNNKEL (reference sequence).

This clonotype has a count of ten or more. The rearrangement uses TRBV7-2 and TRBJ2-3, with D perhaps being TRBD1 or TRBD2 (6 bases each). This CDR3 region has 14 residues. Trimming pared 4 bases from V and 4 bases from J, leaving 12 bases between. CDR1 and CDR2 (germline): SGHTA, FQGNSA. CDR3 sequence: CASSSTGGADTQYF. The CDR3 DNA sequence: TGTGCCAGCAGCTCGACAGGAGGGGCAGATACGCAGTATTTT.

This rearrangement joins TRBV25-1 to TRBJ1-1; 7 positions agree with TRBD1. The CDR3 contains 17 residues. V lost 5 bases and J lost 0; bases outside the gene matches: 12. Per germline, CDR1 MGHDK and CDR2 SYGVNS. DNA for the CDR3: TGTGCCAGCAGTCGAATCGGGACAGCCTTTATGAACACTGAAGCTTTCTTT. It translates to CASSRIGTAFMNTEAFF.

Many counts were recorded for this clonotype. J is TRBJ2-3 and V is TRBV12-5; 8 bases are shared with TRBD2. Germline CDR1 and CDR2: LGHNT and FRNRAP. This CDR3 is 19 amino acids long. J gave up 4 bases and V 0 bases, and 15 bases lay outside the gene matches. The CDR3 loop is CASGLVVGVERGPPDTQYF. In DNA form, the CDR3 reads TGTGCTAGTGGTTTGGTAGTCGGGGTGGAGCGGGGGCCTCCAGATACGCAGTATTTT. Using reference TRBV12-5 and TRBJ2-3 for the parts outside the CDR3, the full variable domain is DARVTQTPRHKVTEMGQEVTMRCQPILGHNTVFWYRQTMMQGLELLAYFRNRAPLDDSGMPKDRFSAEMPDATLATLKIQPSEPRDSAVYFCASGLVVGVERGPPDTQYFGPGTRLTVL.

This clonotype came up a few times. The V and J genes are TRBV6-5 and TRBJ1-4; 8 nucleotides line up with TRBD1. CDR3 length: 14 residues. V dropped 2 bases and J dropped 4; count of bases not matched to a gene: 0. The germline gives CDR1 MNHEY, CDR2 SVGAGI. CDR3 loop: CASSYDRGNEKLFF. The CDR3 DNA sequence: TGTGCCAGCAGTTACGACAGGGGTAATGAAAAACTGTTTTTT.

The gene calls are TRBV7-2 and TRBJ2-7, with D perhaps being TRBD1 or TRBD2 (6 bases each). The CDR3 extends over 14 amino acids. V dropped 7 bases and J dropped 2 bases, with 15 bases sitting between them. Germline V lookup: CDR1 SGHTA, CDR2 FQGNSA. The CDR3 region is CASTSEGGPYEQYF. The CDR3 coding sequence is TGTGCCAGCACCTCTGAGGGGGGACCCTACGAGCAGTACTTC.

Note on this clonotype: A much larger clone sits a single nucleotide away, making a read error possible. V gene TRBV14 combines with J gene TRBJ2-5; either TRBD1 or TRBD2 may fit D (5 bases each). Looked up from germline, CDR1 is SGHDN and CDR2 is FVKESK. The CDR3 sequence is 15 residues long. CDR3 sequence reads: CASSPRVSRDGTKYF. DNA of the CDR3: TGTGCCAGCAGCCCGCGTGTGTCCCGGGATGGGACCAAGTACTTC.

This clonotype was found a few times. The genes are TRBV4-1 and TRBJ2-5, with D unresolved. This CDR3 is built from 13 residues. V lost 1 base and J 5 bases, leaving 8 bases between the germline ends. Germline V gene data show CDR1 as MGHRA and CDR2 as YSYEKL. The CDR3, as DNA: TGCGCCAGCAGCCAAGCCCTTGGCGAGACCCAGTACTTC. Protein product: CASSQALGETQYF.

The chain combines TRBV12-3 or TRBV12-4 with TRBJ1-5; D uncertain. V lost 7 bases and J lost 0, with 10 bases in between. This CDR3 has 14 residues. In DNA, the CDR3 is TGTGCCAGCATTGACCATAATAGCAATCAGCCCCAGCATTTT. Translated, it gives CASIDHNSNQPQHF.

This clonotype was observed a handful of times. The rearrangement links TRBV5-6 to TRBJ2-2; D might be TRBD1 or TRBD2, each matching 6 bases. The CDR3 consists of 16 residues. V was trimmed by 4 bases and J by 4 bases, leaving 17 bases between them. The germline gives CDR1 SGHDT, CDR2 YYEEEE. The CDR3 coding sequence is TGTGCCAGCAGCCCCTTACGGGGGCGATCCACCGGGGAGCTGTTTTTT. This gives the protein CASSPLRGRSTGELFF.

The chain combines TRBV6-2 or TRBV6-3 with TRBJ2-3, with D perhaps TRBD2 (6 bases). The germline gives CDR1 MNHEY, CDR2 SVGEGT. The V end was cut by 5 bases, the J end by 2 bases, with 14 bases between. The length of the CDR3 is 15 residues. CDR3 nucleotide sequence: TGTGCCAGCAGTACCGGGGACTTTAACACAGATACGCAGTATTTT. It is translated as CASSTGDFNTDTQYF.

The CDR3 DNA sequence: TGTGTGGCACAGGGGATGAACACCGGGGAGCTGTTTTTT. Protein product: CVAQGMNTGELFF. The chain uses TRBV12-3 or TRBV12-4 and TRBJ2-2, with TRBD1 identical over 7 bases. CDR3 length: 13 amino acids.

In its sample, this clonotype was seen once. The rearrangement joins TRBV6-2 or TRBV6-3 to TRBJ1-1, with no clear D. This CDR3 region has 16 residues. The V gene lost 4 bases and the J gene lost 0 bases, with 15 bases spanning the gap. Germline lookup yields CDR1 MNHEY and CDR2 SVGEGT. The DNA of the CDR3 is TGTGCCAGCAGTTGGGAAAGTACGGGTGTGAACACTGAAGCTTTCTTT. It encodes CASSWESTGVNTEAFF.